The clone carrying this TCR beta chain appeared a few times. Antigen: not known. The sample is drawn from a study of T cells in localized non-small cell lung cancer. Whole-study findings and limits: The tumor had only one region sequenced, so heterogeneity remains possible. Appearance in adjacent lung was seen for a median roughly 56 of the top 100 tumor clones.

CDR3 length: 12 residues. Germline CDR1 and CDR2: MGHDK and SYGVNS. V gave up 3 bases and J gave up 7 bases, with 9 bases separating them. The table came from immunoSEQ multiplex PCR; TCRdb's copy has only in-frame clones and leaves some out. This table has more than 20,000 clones, about 90% appearing once. This specimen was PBMCs, taken before any cancer treatment. This receptor was taken from a man between 40 and 75 years old with stage II squamous cell lung carcinoma. The chain links TRBV25-1 to TRBJ1-2, with TRBD1 as a possible D gene (5 bases). CDR3 nucleotide sequence: TGTGCCAGCAGTGAGAATCAGGGTGGCTACACCTTC. Translation: CASSENQGGYTF.